The source of this TCR beta chain is a study of cytomegalovirus exposure and HLA in healthy donors. Study overall: Of the donors genotyped, some 400 in all, 65% to 90% fell in the Caucasian-associated ancestry cluster. Study observations and caveats: Presence/absence analyses assumed roughly uniform sequencing depth across donors, which may not hold.

This clone turned up a few times. What it binds is unknown. The PCR ran on 60 Vbeta and 13 Jbeta primers. Methods used by the authors: An analysis that came later counted roughly 80 million unique TCR beta chains, approximately 10 million shared. Clones were read by immunoSEQ multiplex PCR, and TCRdb kept only the in-frame ones, dropping some. V and J calls and clone size are copied from that table; D and trimming were computed from the DNA. The data contain some 200,000 clones, about 13% of them singletons. The germline gives CDR1 SGHDT, CDR2 YYEEEE. This CDR3 contains 16 residues. Trimming took 1 base from V and 4 from J, leaving 17 bases between them.

Sequences were obtained from PBMCs. This sequence originates from a man aged 45-65 years in good health and CMV-seropositive. The chain uses TRBV5-6 and TRBJ2-5, with D perhaps matching TRBD1 (5 bases). In DNA form, the CDR3 reads TGTGCCAGCAGCTTGTCCTCAGGGTATTTCCGAGAGACCCAGTACTTC. It translates to CASSLSSGYFRETQYF.